This record looks at one T cell receptor beta chain sequence and its context. What it binds is not known. This entry is derived from a study of cytomegalovirus exposure and HLA in healthy donors. Study findings and constraints: Under in vitro conditions, three CMV-associated chains were confirmed as specific for CMV antigens. Reports indicate that TCR beta sequences accurately predicted the HLA-A and HLA-B alleles of most subjects.

PCR involved 60 Vbeta and 13 Jbeta primers. Using immunoSEQ multiplex PCR, the repertoire was profiled, and TCRdb retains in-frame clones only, with some absent. Of about 100,000 clones in the sample, around 72% were seen once. Sequencing was carried out using PBMCs. This TCR derives from a male donor in good health and CMV-seropositive.

CDR3 DNA sequence: TGCAGCGTTGAGTGGCAGGGGGCAACAGATACGCAGTATTTT. This sequence encodes CSVEWQGATDTQYF. The chain recombines TRBV29-1 with TRBJ2-3; 8 bases agree with TRBD1. The J segment lost 3 bases and the V segment lost 3 bases, leaving 5 bases of the junction unmatched. This CDR3 comprises 14 residues. The germline gives CDR1 SQVTM, CDR2 ANQGSEA.